This is a list of T cell receptor beta chains from one sample in a study of memory CD4+ T cells and cytomegalovirus serostatus. Clones were sequenced by immunoSEQ multiplex PCR, and TCRdb holds only the in-frame ones, with some missing. The table shows approximately 60,000 clones, with about 81% occurring only once. The source material was memory CD4+ T cells from blood. The receptor source for this set is an adult in good health and CMV-seronegative. Both conserved end residues are part of each CDR3. D genes are given only for firm matches. Size values are once, few and many counts, or a class for expanded clones, and some rows have none.

TRBV6-5	TRBD1	.	TRBJ2-2	TGTGCCAGCAGACCCGGGACAGGGGTCACCGGGGAGCTGTTTTTT	CASRPGTGVTGELFF
TRBV9	.	.	TRBJ1-2	TGTGCCAGCAGCGTAGTCCCGGAGACCTATGGCTACACCTTC	CASSVVPETYGYTF
TRBV5-5	.	.	TRBJ1-1	TGTGCCAGCAGCCGACCAGGGCGCACTGAAGCTTTCTTT	CASSRPGRTEAFF
TRBV5-1	.	.	TRBJ1-1	TGCGCCAGCAGGTCGGGGACCCCGAACACTGAAGCTTTCTTT	CASRSGTPNTEAFF
TRBV6-5	.	.	TRBJ1-2	TGTGCCACCAGGCCCCCCAGAGACTATGGCTACACCTTC	CATRPPRDYGYTF
TRBV11-2	TRBD1	.	TRBJ1-1	TGTGCCAGCAGCCCAGGGGGGCAAAGATCTGAAGCTTTCTTT	CASSPGGQRSEAFF
TRBV6-6	.	.	TRBJ1-1	TGTGCCAGCAGTCTGGGACGGAAGAACACTGAAGCTTTCTTT	CASSLGRKNTEAFF
TRBV6-6	.	once	TRBJ1-1	TGTGCCAGCAGTAACCTAGGAGCTTTCTTT	CASSNLGAFF
TRBV19	TRBD2	.	TRBJ2-7	TGTGCCAGTAGCGAGCGGGAGTCTCAGCAGTACTTC	CASSERESQQYF
TRBV14	.	.	TRBJ2-1	TGTGCCAGCAGCCCGAAAGGAGCAGAGCAGTTCTTC	CASSPKGAEQFF
TRBV18	TRBD2	.	TRBJ2-7	TGTGCCAGCTCCCCGGGTAGAGCGGGAACCTACGAGCAGTACTTC	CASSPGRAGTYEQYF
TRBV6-1	.	.	TRBJ1-1	TGTGCCAGCAGTGAACTACTGGGGAACACTGAAGCTTTCTTT	CASSELLGNTEAFF
TRBV5-4	TRBD2	.	TRBJ2-1	TGTGCCAGCAGTCCCGGGACTAGCGCAGACAATGAGCAGTTCTTC	CASSPGTSADNEQFF
TRBV5-4	.	.	TRBJ2-1	TGTGCCAGCAGCTTGAGCACCGGAACGTACAATGAGCAGTTCTTC	CASSLSTGTYNEQFF
TRBV6-4	TRBD2	.	TRBJ2-1	TGTGCCAGCAGGGCCATTTCTAGCGGGAGTTACGGTGAGCAGTTCTTC	CASRAISSGSYGEQFF
TRBV5-1	TRBD1	.	TRBJ2-4	TGCGCCAGCAGCCCGGGACAGGGGGACGCCAAAAACATTCAGTACTTC	CASSPGQGDAKNIQYF
TRBV5-1	TRBD1	.	TRBJ1-2	TGCGCCAGCAGCCCGACTGCAGGGACAGAGTATGGCTACACCTTC	CASSPTAGTEYGYTF
TRBV4-2	.	.	TRBJ1-4	TGTGCCAGCAGCCAACCTTCCGGACAGCGAAAAAATGAAAAACTGTTTTTT	CASSQPSGQRKNEKLFF
TRBV5-1	.	.	TRBJ2-7	TGCGCCAGCAGCTTGGTGGATCCCCTCGTCTCCTACGAGCAGTACTTC	CASSLVDPLVSYEQYF
TRBV7-2	TRBD1	.	TRBJ2-1	TGTGCCAGCAGCCGACAGGGGGATAACAATGAGCAGTTCTTC	CASSRQGDNNEQFF
TRBV25-1	.	.	TRBJ2-7	TGTGCCAGCAGTGCGTACTACGAGCAGTACTTC	CASSAYYEQYF
TRBV6-1	.	.	TRBJ1-5	TGTGCCAGCAGTGCGCGTACGCAGGATCAGCCCCAGCATTTT	CASSARTQDQPQHF
TRBV2	.	.	TRBJ1-5	TGTGCCAGCAGACAAGGGCGGAATCAGCCCCAGCATTTT	CASRQGRNQPQHF
TRBV28	.	.	TRBJ2-2	TGTGCCAGCAGTTCCACGGGGGAACCCGGGGAGCTGTTTTTT	CASSSTGEPGELFF
TRBV7-2	.	.	TRBJ1-1	TGTGCCAGCAGCGAAGACAGGCGGACTGAAGCTTTCTTT	CASSEDRRTEAFF
TRBV11-1	.	.	TRBJ1-2	TGTGCCAGCAGCTTAGAGAGAGGTTCGAACTATGGCTACACCTTC	CASSLERGSNYGYTF
TRBV5-6	TRBD2	.	TRBJ2-1	TGTGCCAGCAGCCCGCTGGCGGGAGGCTCCTACAATGAGCAGTTCTTC	CASSPLAGGSYNEQFF
TRBV27	TRBD1	.	TRBJ2-4	TGTGCCAGCAGTTCACAGGGGGTACCCAAAAACATTCAGTACTTC	CASSSQGVPKNIQYF
TRBV4-2	TRBD2	.	TRBJ2-7	TGTGCCAGCAGCCAAGATCTTGCTAGCGGGACGTCAACCCACCTACAGTACTTC	CASSQDLASGTSTHLQYF
TRBV29-1	TRBD1	.	TRBJ1-1	TGCAGCGTTGACGACAGGGGAACTGAAGCTTTCTTT	CSVDDRGTEAFF
TRBV7-2	.	.	TRBJ2-3	TGTGCCAGCAAAGGGGGGCCTAGCACAGATACGCAGTATTTT	CASKGGPSTDTQYF
TRBV6-5	.	.	TRBJ2-7	TGTGCCAGCAGTTACTCCCCAGGTGCGAAGCAGTACTTC	CASSYSPGAKQYF
TRBV5-4	TRBD1	.	TRBJ2-2	TGTGCCAGCAGCTCTCAGGGGGCGAACACCGGGGAGCTGTTTTTT	CASSSQGANTGELFF
TRBV4-3	.	.	TRBJ1-1	TGCGCCAGCAGCCAAGATTGGGGGAACACTGAAGCTTTCTTT	CASSQDWGNTEAFF
TRBV19	.	.	TRBJ2-2	TGTGCCAGTAGTATAGTCCAGTTCCTAGTCACCGGGGAGCTGTTTTTT	CASSIVQFLVTGELFF
TRBV21-1	.	.	TRBJ1-1	TGTGCCAGCAGCAAAGTAAGAGTTGATGGTACTGAAGCTTTCTTT	CASSKVRVDGTEAFF
TRBV7-8	TRBD1	few	TRBJ2-7	TGTGCCAGCAGCCCCTTACAGGGGACCCTTAAGCACGAGCAGTACTTC	CASSPLQGTLKHEQYF
TRBV5-4	.	.	TRBJ2-3	TGTGCCAGCAGACCCGACAGGATTAGCACAGATACGCAGTATTTT	CASRPDRISTDTQYF
TRBV7-9	.	.	TRBJ1-3	TGTGCCAGCAGCTTACAGGGCTCCCTCTCTGGAAACACCATATATTTT	CASSLQGSLSGNTIYF
TRBV6-5	.	.	TRBJ1-2	TGTGCCAGCAGACGACAGGCCAACTATGGCTACACCTTC	CASRRQANYGYTF
TRBV5-6	.	.	TRBJ1-5	TGTGCCAGCAGCTTGGGGATGGTCCAGGGTGGCAATCAGCCCCAGCATTTT	CASSLGMVQGGNQPQHF
TRBV6-6	.	few	TRBJ1-1	TGTGCCAGCAGTTATGCCCATTCGGGTGCCTCTGAAGCTTTCTTT	CASSYAHSGASEAFF
TRBV6-5	.	.	TRBJ1-1	TGTGCCAGCAGACGCGGACAGTCGAACACTGAAGCTTTCTTT	CASRRGQSNTEAFF
TRBV4-2	TRBD1	.	TRBJ2-1	TGTGCCAGCAGCCACACTCCCGGGACAGGGGCCTCCTACAATGAGCAGTTCTTC	CASSHTPGTGASYNEQFF
TRBV6-1	.	.	TRBJ1-1	TGTGCCAGCAACTTCCGCGGCACTGAAGCTTTCTTT	CASNFRGTEAFF
TRBV30	TRBD2	.	TRBJ2-1	TGTGCCTGGAGTCGGGGACTAGCGGCAAATGAGCAGTTCTTC	CAWSRGLAANEQFF
TRBV7-9	.	.	TRBJ1-4	TGTGCCAGCAGCTTAGGTGGCAGCCAATATGAAAAACTGTTTTTT	CASSLGGSQYEKLFF
TRBV19	TRBD2	.	TRBJ2-3	TGTGCCACTGTCCGGACTAGCGGAAACACAGATACGCAGTATTTT	CATVRTSGNTDTQYF
TRBV5-4	TRBD1	few	TRBJ1-6	TGTGCCAGCGGTCCCGGGACAGGGGCGGGGAATTCACCCCTCCACTTT	CASGPGTGAGNSPLHF
TRBV7-9	.	few	TRBJ1-2	TGTGCCAGCAGCAGCCGGGCCTCTAACTATGGCTACACCTTC	CASSSRASNYGYTF
TRBV19	TRBD1	.	TRBJ1-1	TGTGCCAGTAGTCCCGGACAGGGCCTGAACACTGAAGCTTTCTTT	CASSPGQGLNTEAFF
TRBV19	TRBD2	.	TRBJ2-1	TGTGCCAGTAATCAAGCGGGAGTCCTTTCTAATGAGCAGTTCTTC	CASNQAGVLSNEQFF
TRBV7-7	TRBD2	.	TRBJ2-1	TGTGCTAGCAGCTTAGCAGGGACTAGCGGGAACAATGAGCAGTTCTTC	CASSLAGTSGNNEQFF
TRBV4-2	.	.	TRBJ2-6	TGTGCCAGCAGCCAACAATACGACCATTACAGCTCTGGGGCCAACGTCCTGACTTTC	CASSQQYDHYSSGANVLTF